A single sample gave rise to the 21 T cell receptor beta chains below, sequenced in a study of post-analysis software for immune sequencing data. Points from the study as a whole: A handful of TRBV segments were significantly more frequent in patients than in controls. TRBV5-6, TRBV5-1 and TRBV20-1 were among these segments.

Their antigens remain unidentified. cDNA libraries of TCR beta carried unique molecular identifiers. TCRdb processed the PCR reads anew with MiXCR; each CDR3 protein has one entry. Found here are about 540,000 distinct CDR3 sequences, 34% of them singletons; the top ten hold under 7%. Sample: blood. The receptor set was obtained from a girl aged 2-17 years with multiple sclerosis.

The chain employs TRBV27 and TRBJ1-4; D may be TRBD1 (5 bases). The CDR3 runs to 15 residues. CDR1 and CDR2 (germline): MNHEY, SMNVEV (reference sequence). Deletions cut 5 bases from V and 7 bases from J, with 17 bases between. The CDR3 here is CASSPSGGWGEKLFF. DNA for the CDR3: TGTGCCAGCAGTCCGTCCGGGGGATGGGGTGAAAAACTGTTTTTT.

In this sample, this clonotype turned up a few times. The CDR3 loop is CASSLAATLGDTQYF. CDR3 DNA sequence: TGTGCCAGCAGCTTAGCAGCGACACTGGGAGATACGCAGTATTTT. The rearrangement uses TRBV7-9 and TRBJ2-3; D is unresolved. The germline CDR1 and CDR2 sequences are SEHNR and FQNEAQ (reference sequence). The V end lost 0 bases, the J end lost 5 bases, and 12 bases lay between the germline ends. The CDR3 extends over 15 amino acids.

The V and J genes are TRBV13 and TRBJ2-5, with a possible D match to TRBD1 (6 bases). Germline-derived CDR1 and CDR2 are PRHDT and FYEKMQ (reference sequence). The CDR3 covers 15 residues. Trimming pared 1 base from V and 5 bases from J, leaving 14 bases between. This CDR3 reads CASSLDRGYSETQYF. The CDR3, as DNA: TGTGCCAGCAGCTTAGATAGGGGGTACAGCGAGACCCAGTACTTC.

V usage is TRBV6-6 and J usage is TRBJ2-3; 12 bases are shared with TRBD1. CDR1 MNHNY and CDR2 SVGAGI come from the germline V gene (reference sequence). The CDR3 consists of 17 residues. V gave up 0 bases and J gave up 4 bases; unmatched junction bases: 5. The CDR3 loop reads CASSYSLGTGGADTQYF. The DNA of the CDR3 is TGTGCCAGCAGTTACTCCCTCGGGACAGGGGGCGCAGATACGCAGTATTTT.

This chain links TRBV5-1 with TRBJ2-6; weak D call: TRBD1 (5 bases). Trimming removed 3 bases at V and 0 bases at J, with 19 bases between. Germline V gene lookup returns CDR1 SGHRS and CDR2 YFSETQ. The CDR3 spans 19 residues. The CDR3 sequence: CASSSWAGQPSSGANVLTF. CDR3 nucleotides: TGCGCCAGCAGCTCTTGGGCTGGACAACCTAGCTCTGGGGCCAACGTCCTGACTTTC.

The gene calls are TRBV9 and TRBJ2-2; 7 bases match TRBD1. Germline CDR1 SGDLS, CDR2 YYNGEE. The length of the CDR3 is 15 residues. With 3 bases clipped from V and 1 base from J, the junction kept 3 bases outside the gene matches. CDR3 region: CASSARTGNTGELFF. In DNA form, the CDR3 reads TGTGCCAGCAGCGCTCGGACAGGGAACACCGGGGAGCTGTTTTTT.

J is TRBJ1-5 and V is TRBV3-1, with D hard to call. The CDR3 contains 13 residues. Deletions cut 1 base from V and 3 bases from J, with 4 bases between. Looked up from germline, CDR1 is LGHDT and CDR2 is YNNKEL (reference sequence). CDR3 DNA sequence: TGTGCCAGCAGCCAAGCCTTCAATCAGCCCCAGCATTTT. Its protein is CASSQAFNQPQHF.

The chain carries TRBV12-3 or TRBV12-4 and TRBJ2-3, with D perhaps matching TRBD2 (6 bases). V was pared by 3 bases and J by 2 bases, with 15 bases between. The CDR3 totals 16 residues. The CDR3 loop is CASSLEGLSYTDTQYF. The CDR3 DNA is TGTGCCAGCAGTTTGGAAGGACTAAGCTACACAGATACGCAGTATTTT.

About this clonotype itself: A much more abundant neighbour one base away suggests this may be a read error. The chain uses TRBV25-1 and TRBJ2-7, with 10 bases identical to TRBD1. With the DNA end fitting TRBJ2-5 better, the J assignment may be wrong. CDR1 and CDR2 from the germline V gene are MGHDK and SYGVNS. The CDR3 runs to 16 residues. The CDR3 DNA sequence: TGTGCCAGCAGTGAATCGGGACAGGGGAGTTCGGAGACCCAGTACTTC. Protein sequence: CASSESGQGSSETQYF.

The V gene is TRBV5-6, the J gene TRBJ2-7, with 7 bases identical to TRBD1. The CDR3 length is 14 residues. Germline assignment: CDR1 SGHDT and CDR2 YYEEEE. Losses at the gene ends were 4 bases for V and 3 bases for J; bases not matched to a gene: 7. The CDR3 loop reads CASSQQGPNYEQYF. In DNA form, the CDR3 reads TGTGCCAGCAGCCAACAGGGGCCTAACTACGAGCAGTACTTC.

This clonotype was counted a few times. The chain carries TRBV11-1 and TRBJ1-6; TRBD1 is a possible D gene (6 bases). CDR3 length: 16 amino acids. V dropped 5 bases and J dropped 6 bases, with 17 bases sitting between them. Germline CDR1 reads SGHAT; CDR2 reads FQDESV (reference sequence). The CDR3 DNA reads as TGTGCCAGCAGCCCCTCGGGTCGGGACATTAATTCACCCCTCCACTTT. Translated, it gives CASSPSGRDINSPLHF.

A remark on this clonotype: A much bigger clone sits one base away, suggesting this may be a read error. The chain employs TRBV12-3 or TRBV12-4 and TRBJ2-1, with 9 bases that match TRBD2. The length of the CDR3 is 17 residues. In DNA, the CDR3 is TGTGCCAGCAGTTTACCCCTTGGCGGGGGGGCCTACAATGAGCAGCTCTTC. Translating it yields CASSLPLGGGAYNEQLF.

A few counts support this clonotype. This sequence joins TRBV12-5 and TRBJ2-3, with D tentatively TRBD1 (5 bases). V was cut by 7 bases and J by 0 bases, with 8 bases left in between. Germline values: CDR1 LGHNT, CDR2 FRNRAP. CDR3 size: 13 residues. CDR3 in DNA: TGTGCTAGTGCCTACAGGAGCACAGATACGCAGTATTTT. Its protein product is CASAYRSTDTQYF.

The chain joins TRBV6-5 to TRBJ1-4; D remains unclear. In germline, CDR1 is MNHEY, CDR2 SVGAGI. The CDR3 length is 15 residues. Deletions cut 5 bases from V and 0 bases from J, with 10 bases between. CDR3 protein: CASSRNSATNEKLFF. The CDR3 region has the DNA TGTGCCAGCAGTCGTAACAGTGCAACTAATGAAAAACTGTTTTTT.

The chain recombines TRBV7-2 with TRBJ2-1; 7 bases fit TRBD1. V lost 5 bases, J lost 10 bases, and 5 bases stayed unmatched. Germline loops: CDR1 SGHTA, CDR2 FQGNSA. The CDR3 is made up of 12 amino acids. For the CDR3, the DNA is TGTGCCAGCAGCGTGAGACAGGGAGAGCAGTTCTTC. It codes for CASSVRQGEQFF.

In its sample, this clonotype was seen a few times. V usage is TRBV6-5 and J usage is TRBJ2-6; 7 nucleotides agree with TRBD1. J lost 0 bases, V lost 2 bases, and 13 bases had no gene match. The CDR3 spans 20 residues. From germline, CDR1 is MNHEY and CDR2 SVGAGI. DNA for the CDR3: TGTGCCAGCAGTTACGCGTCCGTGGGACAGCGTTACTCTGGGGCCAACGTCCTGACTTTC. It is translated as CASSYASVGQRYSGANVLTF.

The V call is TRBV15, the J call TRBJ2-5, with D perhaps matching TRBD2 (5 bases). Trimming pared 0 bases from V and 4 bases from J, leaving 12 bases between. The CDR3 spans 15 residues. CDR1 and CDR2 (germline): LNHNV, YYDKDF (reference sequence). CDR3 in DNA: TGTGCCACCAGCAGAGAAACAGTGGCGGGAGAGACCCAGTACTTC. It yields the protein CATSRETVAGETQYF.

This clonotype was seen a handful of times. V usage is TRBV14 and J usage is TRBJ2-5, with TRBD2 as a possible D gene (6 bases). V lost 3 bases, J lost 6 bases, and 11 bases lay in between. This CDR3 spans 13 amino acids. Germline V gives CDR1 SGHDN, CDR2 FVKESK. CDR3 nucleotides: TGTGCCAGCAGCCATGCGGGGCTGCAGACCCAGTACTTC. Protein: CASSHAGLQTQYF.

The V and J genes are TRBV20-1 and TRBJ2-3; D might be TRBD2 (7 bases). The CDR3 spans 14 residues. V was trimmed by 6 bases and J by 5 bases, leaving 18 bases between them. Per the germline V gene, CDR1 is DFQATT and CDR2 is SNEGSKA (reference sequence). The CDR3 DNA reads as TGCAGTGCCCGCGGGGGCCTCCGGGGAGATACGCAGTATTTT. It specifies CSARGGLRGDTQYF.

The chain combines TRBV6-2 or TRBV6-3 with TRBJ1-4; unclear D gene. CDR3 length: 15 residues. Trimming pared 0 bases from V and 0 bases from J, leaving 5 bases between. Germline CDR1 MNHEY, CDR2 SVGEGT. The DNA for the CDR3 is TGTGCCAGCAGTTACTCGGGGACAACTAATGAAAAACTGTTTTTT. It encodes CASSYSGTTNEKLFF.

This clonotype showed up just once. J is TRBJ1-1 and V is TRBV5-5; weak D call: TRBD1 (6 bases). V dropped 4 bases and J dropped 4 bases, with 17 bases sitting between them. The germline gives CDR1 SGHKS, CDR2 YYEKEE (reference sequence). This CDR3 has 15 amino acids. The CDR3 protein is CASSTTGTTRTEAFF. The CDR3 DNA reads as TGTGCCAGCAGCACCACCGGGACAACACGCACTGAAGCTTTCTTT.